The subject of this entry is one T cell receptor beta chain. Libraries were prepared by immunoSEQ multiplex PCR; TCRdb keeps only in-frame clonotypes and omits some of them. This table has 89,000 or so clones, over 85% appearing once. This record comes from a study of cytomegalovirus exposure and HLA in healthy donors. The receptor was derived from a young woman in good health and CMV-seropositive. The sample taken for sequencing was PBMCs.

The CDR3 DNA reads as TGTGCCAGCAGCTATACTAGCGGGAGGGCCCTCCACGAGCAGTACTTC. Its protein is CASSYTSGRALHEQYF. The rearrangement joins TRBV7-2 to TRBJ2-7; TRBD2 matches at 13 bases. After removal of 4 bases from V and 5 bases from J, the junction contained 8 bases not matched to a gene. The CDR3 totals 16 residues. Germline-derived CDR1 and CDR2 are SGHTA and FQGNSA.